The T cell receptor beta chain under discussion was sequenced for a study of blood T cell repertoires in COVID-19. Overall study context: From the United States, Italy and Spain came samples of acute and convalescent COVID-19. Sources were T cells, B-cell-depleted T cells, or PBMCs; the material itself was cDNA or gDNA.

Looked up from germline, CDR1 is LNHNV and CDR2 is YYDKDF (reference sequence). V was shortened by 0 bases and J by 4 bases, with 12 bases between the two germline ends. The CDR3 is 15 amino acids. Authors' methods: Nucleated cell counts were estimated from reference gene primer amplification. Generated by immunoSEQ multiplex PCR, the TCRdb table keeps only in-frame clones and is missing some. D and trimming come from the DNA, and the V and J calls and clone size come from that table. In the table there are about 100,000 clones, 70% to 85% of which are singletons. This TCR was recovered from a man in his sixties or seventies with active or convalescent COVID-19. Sequenced sample: peripheral blood. V and J are TRBV15 and TRBJ1-1; D call uncertain. The CDR3, as DNA: TGTGCCACCAGCAGAGATGGGGAAGGGAGCACTGAAGCTTTCTTT. It encodes CATSRDGEGSTEAFF. Full variable domain (rest looked up from reference TRBV15 and TRBJ1-1): DAMVIQNPRYQVTQFGKPVTLSCSQTLNHNVMYWYQQKSSQAPKLLFHYYDKDFNNEADTPDNFQSRRPNTSFCFLDIRSPGLGDTAMYLCATSRDGEGSTEAFFGQGTRLTVV.